The sequence of this T cell receptor (beta chain) was determined in a study of T cell responses to AZD1222 COVID-19 vaccine (dated by TCRdb to about 2021). About the investigation overall: A total of about 230 trial participants underwent TCR sequencing, of whom 207 received two doses of AZD1222 and about 25 received two doses of the MenACWY control vaccine. Trial participants were enrolled into age subgroups of 18-55, 56-69 and 70-plus years, which contained about 160, 30 and 59 TCR-sequenced participants, respectively. Overall results and qualifications from the work: Most participants were white British and females outnumbered males, and the authors suggested that clonal diversity may have been underestimated. Only five to seven AZD1222 recipients were SARS-CoV-2 seropositive at baseline, limiting conclusions about previously exposed vaccinees. Spike-specific TCR breadth and depth rose significantly after two AZD1222 doses compared with day 0 and with MenACWY recipients. CD4 TCRs associated with the vaccine covered the entire spike protein, and the dominant responses were in regions 160-218 and 743-854. Reportedly, almost half of the unique spike-specific TCRs recognized epitopes lying outside the regions that are mutated in the B.1.351 and B.1.1.7 variants. The 56-69-year group was small, and its depth increase did not reach significance, likely because of low power. Because no day 14 peak-response samples were available, repertoires were characterized only after the peak T cell response.

The time point label of this sample denotes: about 28 days (+/-7) after the second vaccine dose. Because spike-specific TCR depth and breadth did not differ between the two schedules, AZD1222 recipients who got a second dose at roughly 4 weeks were pooled with those who got a second dose at roughly 12 weeks. Vaccinee samples came from UK trials COV001 and COV002, including a single-blind randomized controlled phase 2/3 trial of AZD1222 (ChAdOx1 nCoV-19) in healthy adults. For TCRbeta chain sequencing, PBMC samples from trial participants were taken at day 0 and at day 28 after the second dose. CDR1 LNHDA and CDR2 SQIVND are derived from the germline V gene (reference sequence). Trimming at the junction amounts to 7 bases on V and 0 bases on J, and the germline ends lie 4 bases apart. Spanning cysteine to phenylalanine, the CDR3 consists of 13 amino acids. Just the 39-base CDR3 DNA is kept, in frame starting at base 1.

The CDR3 regions of human TCRbeta chains were analyzed by immunosequencing. The source study handled its data this way. TCRs in the repertoires were matched against a reference library of SARS-CoV-2-specific TCRs that had been generated with the MIRA antigen-specificity platform. Breadth was defined as the fraction of unique TCRs that were SARS-CoV-2-associated, and depth was defined as the fraction of total T cells that were SARS-CoV-2-associated. Using the MIRA data, each spike-specific TCR was assigned both to the spike region to which the TCR was reactive and to a CD4 or CD8 class. Log10-transformed breadth and depth values were compared by one-way ANOVA with Sidak's multiple comparisons tests. TCRdb re-hosts the immuneACCESS table, in-frame sequences only. Its copies lack some clones; in the studies checked, an unresolved V gene accounts for under half of them, and the cause for the rest is not known. That table gives V, J and clone size, and the DNA gave D and trimming. This sample has about 48,000 clones in its table, and 80% to 90% of those were observed once. Jointly, the top ten make up roughly 6.4% of the sample.

A remark on this clone: The antigen it recognizes is unknown. It has no much larger one-base neighbor in the sample; base qualities were not kept.

The source of this sequence is an adult who received the AZD1222 COVID-19 vaccine. The sequence is built from TRBV19 and TRBJ2-6; the D gene remains uncertain. Sequenced here: peripheral blood, sampled 28 days after the second AZD1222 dose. The nucleotide sequence reads TGTGCCAGTATCCCCTCTGGGGCCAACGTCCTGACTTTC. The resulting protein is CASIPSGANVLTF.